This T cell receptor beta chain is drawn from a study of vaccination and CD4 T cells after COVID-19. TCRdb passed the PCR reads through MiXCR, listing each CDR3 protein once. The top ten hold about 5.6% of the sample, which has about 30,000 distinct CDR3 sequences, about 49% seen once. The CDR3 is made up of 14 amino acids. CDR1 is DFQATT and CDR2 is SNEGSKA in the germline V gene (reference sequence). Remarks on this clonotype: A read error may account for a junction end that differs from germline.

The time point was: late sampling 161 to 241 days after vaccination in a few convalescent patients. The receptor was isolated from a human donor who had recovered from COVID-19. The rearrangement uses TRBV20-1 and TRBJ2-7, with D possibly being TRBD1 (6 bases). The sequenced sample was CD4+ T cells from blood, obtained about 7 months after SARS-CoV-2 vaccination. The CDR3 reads CCARPAVDSYEQYF. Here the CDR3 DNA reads TGCTGTGCTAGACCCGCCGTGGACAGTTACGAGCAGTACTTC.